Included here is one T cell receptor beta chain sequence, with context. The data derive from a study of blood T cell repertoires in COVID-19. Across the study: T cells, B-cell-depleted T cells, or PBMCs supplied cDNA or gDNA.

Methods used by the authors: Reference gene primer amplification gave nucleated cell count estimates. The data were produced by immunoSEQ multiplex PCR, yet TCRdb's version contains in-frame clones alone and is incomplete. V, J and clone size derive from that table, while D and trimming were established from the DNA sequence. The repertoire consists of around 82,000 clones, with around nine tenths occurring once and the leading ten covering less than 8.5%. The V and J ends lost 1 base and 10 bases, in that order; junction bases with no gene match: 10. CDR3 length: 16 amino acids. From germline, CDR1 is LGHNA and CDR2 YSLEER.

The sequenced sample was peripheral blood. This TCR was recovered from a human donor in a cohort sampled during active COVID-19. The chain carries TRBV4-3 and TRBJ2-2, with 9 bases lining up with TRBD2. The CDR3 spells CASSQVGGGAWAELFF. CDR3 DNA sequence: TGCGCCAGCAGCCAAGTTGGCGGGGGGGCTTGGGCGGAGCTGTTTTTT.